This TCR beta chain was recovered during a study of T-cell reconstitution after alpha-beta-depleted transplantation in children. Findings and caveats of the study: T-cell counts and diversity were attributed mostly to newly produced T cells one year after transplant. Some patients owed their high day-60 TCRbeta diversity to surviving recipient T cells and thymic progenitors.

CDR3 length: 17 amino acids. Germline loops: CDR1 SGHNT, CDR2 YYREEE (reference sequence). Trimming took 2 bases from V and 5 from J; bases not matched to a gene: 10. Researchers prepared the TCRbeta library using unique molecular identifiers, the study reports. TCRdb re-derived calls from the PCR reads in MiXCR, one entry per CDR3 protein. The sample has fewer than 250,000 distinct CDR3 sequences; approximately 8.9% are singletons. This clonotype was detected ten times or more. Its antigen remains unknown. This sequence originates from a male patient between 5 and 17 years old who had a stem cell transplant for acute lymphoblastic leukemia, so the T cells may come from the graft donor. This chain uses TRBV5-4 with TRBJ2-5; 12 bases are a match to TRBD2. Here the sequenced sample was PBMCs, mostly from graft donor cells, taken 180 days after TCRalphabeta/CD19-depleted stem cell transplant. Here the CDR3 reads CASSFGLAGGSGETQYF. The CDR3 DNA reads as TGTGCCAGCAGCTTCGGGCTAGCGGGGGGGTCGGGTGAGACCCAGTACTTC.